A selection of T cell receptor beta chains follows, all from one sample in a study of T cell repertoires in cytomegalovirus infection. TCRdb reprocessed the reads with MiXCR, giving one entry per CDR3 protein. The top ten hold approximately 13% of the sample, which has hundreds of thousands of distinct CDR3 sequences, roughly 31% seen once. The sample was PBMCs. The receptors were gathered from a human donor in good health (CMV status not recorded). Some clones in this sample may be carry-over from other donors' samples. Both conserved end residues are part of each CDR3. The order of the fields is clone size, V gene, J gene, D gene, CDR3 protein, CDR3 DNA. The D gene is left open where the match is weak. Only part of the rows carry a size: once, few, many, or a class if the clone is expanded.

>NA|TRBV6-2/TRBV6-3|TRBJ1-6|NA
CASNCGPGQKNCGYNSPLHF
TGTGCCAGCAACTGTGGCCCGGGGCAGAAGAATTGCGGATATAATTCACCCCTCCACTTT
>NA|TRBV6-2/TRBV6-3|TRBJ2-6|NA
CASSYSPIDPSGANVLTF
TGTGCCAGCAGTTACTCGCCCATCGACCCCTCTGGGGCCAACGTCCTGACTTTC
>few|TRBV29-1|TRBJ2-5|TRBD2
CSVDGLAGADMRETQYF
TGCAGCGTTGACGGACTAGCGGGGGCAGATATGCGGGAGACCCAGTACTTC
>few|TRBV5-4|TRBJ2-5|NA
CASSPRVGVETQYF
TGTGCCAGCAGCCCCCGTGTCGGGGTGGAGACCCAGTACTTC
>few|TRBV5-5|TRBJ1-2|NA
CASSPDSGGYGYTF
TGTGCCAGCAGTCCGGACAGTGGGGGCTATGGCTACACCTTC
>few|TRBV6-5|TRBJ2-1|TRBD1
CASSRTGGLSYNEQFF
TGTGCCAGCAGTCGTACAGGGGGCTTGTCCTACAATGAGCAGTTCTTC
>NA|TRBV25-1|TRBJ2-1|NA
CATLPRDYNEQFF
TGTGCCACCCTACCCAGGGATTACAATGAGCAGTTCTTC
>NA|TRBV7-2|TRBJ2-1|NA
CASSLSMNEQFF
TGTGCCAGCAGCTTGTCTATGAATGAGCAGTTCTTC
>many|TRBV11-2|TRBJ2-5|TRBD1
CASSPGQPQETQYF
TGTGCCAGCAGCCCGGGACAGCCCCAAGAGACCCAGTACTTC
>NA|TRBV10-3|TRBJ2-7|NA
CAISDPSRTYEQYF
TGTGCCATCAGTGACCCTTCCCGGACCTACGAGCAGTACTTC
>NA|TRBV20-1|TRBJ2-5|NA
CSASLARDQTQYF
TGCAGTGCTAGTCTAGCGAGGGACCAGACCCAGTACTTC